This T cell receptor (beta chain) was sequenced for a study of cytomegalovirus exposure and HLA in healthy donors. Study details: Some 200 million T cells yielded 117 million unique TCR beta sequences, as an earlier analysis found. Among over 300 genotyped donors, around 80% fell in the Caucasian-associated ancestry cluster.

V was clipped by 6 bases and J by 6 bases; unmatched bases: 1. CDR1 and CDR2 (germline): SGHRS, YFSETQ. The CDR3 runs to 11 residues. Primers for the PCR totalled 60 Vbeta and 13 Jbeta. The repertoire was sequenced with immunoSEQ multiplex PCR; TCRdb's copy has only in-frame clones and lacks some. The table records 120,000 to 150,000 clones, about four fifths of them present only once. In regard to this clone: As yet, its antigen is unknown.

Whole-study findings and limits: Later on, an analysis tied under 20,000 TCR beta sequences to HLA alleles at 0.05 false discovery rate. Previous analysis showed most TCR beta V segments were productive about 87% or about 30% of the time.

The source material was PBMCs. The chain joins TRBV5-1 to TRBJ2-7, with 9 bases aligning to TRBD1. This TCR derives from a man aged 35-49 years in good health and CMV-seropositive. CDR3 nucleotide sequence: TGCGCCAGCACGGACAGGGGCGAGCAGTACTTC. Protein sequence: CASTDRGEQYF. Filled out from reference TRBV5-1 and TRBJ2-7, the complete variable domain reads KAGVTQTPRYLIKTRGQQVTLSCSPISGHRSVSWYQQTPGQGLQFLFEYFSETQRNKGNFPGRFSGRQFSNSRSEMNVSTLELGDSALYLCASTDRGEQYFGPGTRLTVT.